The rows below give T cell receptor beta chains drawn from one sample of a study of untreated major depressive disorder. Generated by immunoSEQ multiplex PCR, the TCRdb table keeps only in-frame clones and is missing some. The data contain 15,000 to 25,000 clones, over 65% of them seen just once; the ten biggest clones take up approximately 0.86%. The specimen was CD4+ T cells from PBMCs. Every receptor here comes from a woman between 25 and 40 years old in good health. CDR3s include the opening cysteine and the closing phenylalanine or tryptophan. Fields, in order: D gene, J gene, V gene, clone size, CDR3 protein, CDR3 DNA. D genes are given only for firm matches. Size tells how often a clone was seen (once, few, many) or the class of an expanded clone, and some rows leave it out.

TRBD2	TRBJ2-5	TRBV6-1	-	CASSGTSYTAYF	TGTGCCAGCAGTGGGACTAGCTACACAGCTTACTTC
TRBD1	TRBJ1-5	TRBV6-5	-	CASSGTENQPQHF	TGTGCCAGCAGTGGGACAGAGAATCAGCCCCAGCATTTT
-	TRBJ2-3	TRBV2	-	CASSRGGLDITDTQYF	TGTGCCAGCAGCCGGGGTGGTCTGGACATCACAGATACGCAGTATTTT
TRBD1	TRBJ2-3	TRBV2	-	CASSEPSDRAGDTQYF	TGTGCCAGCAGTGAGCCTTCGGACAGGGCGGGGGATACGCAGTATTTT
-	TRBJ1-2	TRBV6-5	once	CASSYREGGYTF	TGTGCCAGCAGTTACAGGGAGGGTGGCTACACCTTC
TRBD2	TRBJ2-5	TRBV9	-	CASSVATSGFQETQYF	TGTGCCAGCAGCGTAGCGACTAGCGGCTTCCAAGAGACCCAGTACTTC
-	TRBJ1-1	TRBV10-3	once	CAIRTESLNTEAFF	TGTGCCATCAGGACCGAGAGTTTGAACACTGAAGCTTTCTTT
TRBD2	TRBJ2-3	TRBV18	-	CASSPEASGRYTQYF	TGTGCCAGCTCACCGGAGGCTAGCGGGAGATATACGCAGTATTTT
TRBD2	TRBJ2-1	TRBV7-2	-	CASSREGGSRRNEQFF	TGTGCCAGCAGCCGAGAGGGCGGGAGTAGGAGGAATGAGCAGTTCTTC
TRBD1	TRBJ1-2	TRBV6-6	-	CASRFGTGLNGGYTF	TGTGCCAGCCGTTTCGGGACAGGTCTGAATGGGGGCTACACCTTC
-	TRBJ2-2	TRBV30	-	CAWKIPGLNTGELFF	TGTGCCTGGAAAATTCCGGGACTGAACACCGGGGAGCTGTTTTTT
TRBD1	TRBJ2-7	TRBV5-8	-	CASSLGQGVYEQYF	TGTGCCAGCAGCCTCGGACAGGGTGTCTACGAGCAGTACTTC
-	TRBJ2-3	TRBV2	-	CASSAGLTFTDTQYF	TGTGCCAGCAGTGCAGGACTTACCTTCACAGATACGCAGTATTTT
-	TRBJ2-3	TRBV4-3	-	CASSRGIADTQYF	TGCGCCAGCAGCAGAGGAATTGCAGATACGCAGTATTTT
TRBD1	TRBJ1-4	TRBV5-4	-	CASSATGGPREKLFF	TGTGCCAGCAGCGCGACAGGGGGCCCCAGAGAAAAACTGTTTTTT
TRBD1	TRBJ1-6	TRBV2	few	CASSVTGVGSPLHF	TGTGCCAGCAGCGTGACAGGGGTCGGGTCACCCCTCCACTTT
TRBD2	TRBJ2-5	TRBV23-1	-	CASSQKLDRGCASGRGETQYF	TGCGCCAGCAGTCAAAAGCTCGACAGGGGATGTGCTAGCGGGAGAGGGGAGACCCAGTACTTC
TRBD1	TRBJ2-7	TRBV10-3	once	CAISEAGGTYEQYF	TGTGCCATCAGTGAGGCAGGGGGAACCTACGAGCAGTACTTC